The 4 T cell receptor beta chains presented below share a single source sample, sequenced in a study of vaccination effects on CD4 cells after COVID-19. The antigens of these receptors remain unknown. Generated by immunoSEQ multiplex PCR, the TCRdb table keeps only in-frame clones and is missing some. The data contain 20,000 to 30,000 clones, about 80% of them singletons. CD4+ T cells specific for antigen were expanded with viral peptide pools by the ViraFEST assay before sequencing. Culturing for more than eight days preceded CD4+ T cell isolation. The person had a PCR-confirmed SARS-CoV-2 infection during March to December 2020. The source was CD4+ T cells from PBMCs cultured with HCoV-NL63 spike peptides, collected before COVID-19 vaccination. These receptors all come from a human donor who had a prior SARS-CoV-2 infection.

J is TRBJ1-6 and V is TRBV27; D call uncertain. The CDR3 consists of 17 residues. Germline V gives CDR1 MNHEY, CDR2 SMNVEV (reference sequence). V was clipped by 2 bases and J by 2 bases, with 13 bases between them. The CDR3 DNA reads TGTGCCAGCAGTTTACTTGGTAGGAGAACCTATAATTCACCCCTCCACTTT. This sequence encodes CASSLLGRRTYNSPLHF.

The chain couples TRBV7-6 to TRBJ2-2; 7 bases are shared with TRBD2. Germline values: CDR1 SGHVS, CDR2 FNYEAQ. The CDR3 is 15 residues long. J lost 3 bases, V lost 4 bases, and 5 bases had no gene match. This chain's CDR3 is CASSSVGRHTGELFF. For the CDR3, the DNA is TGTGCCAGCAGCTCGGTCGGGAGGCACACCGGGGAGCTGTTTTTT.

This chain connects TRBV10-3 to TRBJ1-2, with TRBD1 identical over 9 bases. This CDR3 contains 15 residues. Germline V gene lookup returns CDR1 ENHRY and CDR2 SYGVKD. V gave up 3 bases and J gave up 8 bases; unmatched junction bases: 10. CDR3 residues: CAISENHGTGTGYTF. The CDR3 nucleotides read TGTGCCATCAGTGAAAATCACGGGACAGGGACCGGCTACACCTTC.

This chain uses TRBV6-1 with TRBJ2-7; 14 nucleotides line up with TRBD2. Germline assignment: CDR1 MNHNS and CDR2 SASEGT. The CDR3 consists of 20 residues. After removal of 0 bases from V and 0 bases from J, the junction contained 10 bases not matched to a gene. Here the CDR3 DNA reads TGTGCCAGCAGTGAAGCCCGTAGGGGACTAGCGGGAGTCCTCTCCTACGAGCAGTACTTC. Encoded protein: CASSEARRGLAGVLSYEQYF.